This paragraph covers one T cell receptor (beta chain) sequence. Its antigen is still unknown. Second doses at about 4 or about 12 weeks were pooled. This sample stems from a study of T cell responses to AZD1222 COVID-19 vaccine. Whole-study findings and limits: Clonal diversity was possibly underestimated, and white British individuals and females predominated among donors. Vaccine-associated CD4 TCRs spanned spike, dominant at 160-218 and 743-854. No day 14 peak samples; only post-peak repertoires were characterized.

Sequencing used immunoSEQ multiplex PCR; TCRdb keeps in-frame clones, though not all of them. This sample yields around 150,000 clones, of which about 93% are seen a single time; 6% to 7.5% belongs to the top ten. Germline CDR1 reads SGHTA; CDR2 reads FQGNSA. The V and J ends lost 1 base and 6 bases respectively, with 9 bases between them. The CDR3 runs to 14 residues. This receptor was identified in an adult who received the AZD1222 COVID-19 vaccine. The material was peripheral blood, obtained 28 days after the second AZD1222 dose. V gene TRBV7-2 combines with J gene TRBJ2-2; D is ambiguous. The chain's CDR3 is CASSLVWVAGELFF. CDR3 coding DNA: TGTGCCAGCAGCTTAGTTTGGGTAGCCGGGGAGCTGTTTTTT.